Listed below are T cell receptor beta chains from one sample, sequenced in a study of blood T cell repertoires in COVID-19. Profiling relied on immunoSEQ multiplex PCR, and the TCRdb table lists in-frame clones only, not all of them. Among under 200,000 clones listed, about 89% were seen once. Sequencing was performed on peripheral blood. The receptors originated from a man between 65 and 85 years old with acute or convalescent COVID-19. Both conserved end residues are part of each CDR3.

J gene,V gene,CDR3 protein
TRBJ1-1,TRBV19,CASSVPSGDTEAFF
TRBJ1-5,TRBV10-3,CAISPTASSNQPQHF
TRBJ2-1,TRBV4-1,CASSQGEGEQFF
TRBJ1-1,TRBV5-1,CASSLEGRILEGTEAFF
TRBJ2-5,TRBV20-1,CSASSASLRETQYF
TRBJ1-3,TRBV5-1,CASSVETGNTIYF
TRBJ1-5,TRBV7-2,CASSLVPDQPQHF
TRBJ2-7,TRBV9,CASSFSPSSYEQYF
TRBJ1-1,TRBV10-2,CASRAGGTGTEAFF
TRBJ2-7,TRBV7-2,CATSESGTGYEQYF
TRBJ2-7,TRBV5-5,CASRSAGTGGSYEQYF
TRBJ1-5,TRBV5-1,CASSPDSNQPQHF
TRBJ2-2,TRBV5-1,CASSFQAVSSPGELFF
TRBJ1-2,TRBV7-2,CASSSGQGGGYTF
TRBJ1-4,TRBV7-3,CASSTGGLGEKLFF
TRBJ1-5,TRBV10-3,CAIRDRQLRQPQHF
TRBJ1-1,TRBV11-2,CASSLGIREAFF
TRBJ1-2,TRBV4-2,CASSQDTGLNYGYTF
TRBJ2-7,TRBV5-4,CASSLQGVYEQYF
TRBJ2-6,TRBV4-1,CASSQASGQGSGANVLTF
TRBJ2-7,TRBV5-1,CASSSGFRVSRSEQYF
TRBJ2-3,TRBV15,CATSRETVGTDTQYF
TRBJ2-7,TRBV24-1,CATSDLGADEQYF
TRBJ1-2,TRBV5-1,CASSLAGGGYGYTF
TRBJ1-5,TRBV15,CATSRALNQPQHF
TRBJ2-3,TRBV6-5,CASSFPGTSTDTQYF
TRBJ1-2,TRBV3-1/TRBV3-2,CASSQDRGGGYGYTF